A selection of T cell receptor beta chains follows, all from one sample in a study of immune reconstitution after stem cell transplant in scleroderma. TCRdb re-called the RT-PCR reads through MiXCR, storing one row per CDR3 protein. The sample contains 3,000 or so distinct CDR3 sequences, roughly 3.9% of which appear only once. Sampling was conducted before or after autologous hematopoietic stem cell transplantation (not recorded which). The receptor source for this set is a human donor with systemic sclerosis. The CDR3 runs from the conserved cysteine through the conserved F or W. A D gene is named only where the DNA matches it firmly. The size entry gives once, few, many, or a class for an expanded clone.

D	J	V	size	CDR3	DNA
.	TRBJ2-1	TRBV11-2	medium-sized	CASSEPTYNEQFF	TGTGCCAGTAGCGAACCTACCTACAATGAGCAGTTCTTC
.	TRBJ2-4	TRBV27	medium-sized	CASTITGQQAKNIQYF	TGTGCCAGCACCATTACAGGACAGCAGGCCAAAAACATTCAGTACTTC
TRBD1	TRBJ2-7	TRBV27	medium-sized	CASSLSTGGQYEQYF	TGTGCCAGCAGTTTATCGACAGGGGGCCAGTACGAGCAGTACTTC
TRBD2	TRBJ2-7	TRBV29-1	medium-sized	CSVVTAGRIYF	TGCAGCGTTGTAACAGCGGGAAGAATATACTTC
.	TRBJ2-1	TRBV6-2/TRBV6-3	medium-sized	CASRMYNEQFF	TGTGCCAGCAGGATGTACAATGAGCAGTTCTTC
TRBD2	TRBJ2-7	TRBV19	few	CASSRGLAGDEQYF	TGTGCCAGTAGTAGGGGACTAGCGGGAGACGAGCAGTACTTC
TRBD2	TRBJ2-7	TRBV6-1	medium-sized	CASSEGLAGAYEQYF	TGTGCCAGCAGTGAGGGACTAGCGGGGGCCTACGAGCAGTACTTC
.	TRBJ1-1	TRBV6-2/TRBV6-3	medium-sized	CASSYWNTEAFF	TGTGCCAGCAGTTACTGGAACACTGAAGCTTTCTTT
.	TRBJ2-1	TRBV7-9	once	CASRPDRYDEQFF	TGTGCCAGCAGACCAGACAGGTACGATGAGCAGTTCTTC
TRBD1	TRBJ2-1	TRBV5-1	medium-sized	CASKPGQPYNEQFF	TGCGCCAGCAAACCGGGACAGCCATACAATGAGCAGTTCTTC
.	TRBJ1-6	TRBV29-1	medium-sized	CSVETGKDSPLHF	TGCAGCGTTGAGACAGGCAAAGATTCACCCCTCCACTTT
.	TRBJ1-5	TRBV12-3/TRBV12-4	medium-sized	CASSSLGQPQHF	TGTGCCAGCAGTAGCCTAGGTCAGCCCCAGCATTTT
.	TRBJ2-5	TRBV20-1	medium-sized	CSASRGLSETQYF	TGCAGTGCTAGTCGGGGACTCTCGGAGACCCAGTACTTC
TRBD1	TRBJ1-5	TRBV28	medium-sized	CATIRTGTGGSQPQHF	TGTGCCACCATCCGAACGGGGACAGGGGGTTCGCAGCCCCAGCATTTT